Following are 17 T cell receptor beta chains from one sample sequenced in a study of CD8+ T cells in alopecia areata. Extracted RNA was reverse transcribed, and the resulting cDNA served as sequencing template. The assay was immunoSEQ multiplex PCR, and TCRdb's table has in-frame clones only and misses some. The sample shows some 170,000 clones, 50% to 70% of them seen only once. The sequences come from CD4+ T cells sorted from blood, collected at week 0. These receptors were obtained from a human donor with alopecia areata.

The chain combines TRBV5-6 with TRBJ2-5; D uncertain. V was cut by 4 bases and J by 0 bases, with 1 base left in between. The germline V gene has CDR1 SGHDT and CDR2 YYEEEE. The CDR3 is made up of 11 amino acids. CDR3: CASSHQETQYF. In nucleotides, the CDR3 is TGTGCCAGCAGCCACCAAGAGACCCAGTACTTC.

This chain joins TRBV6-5 and TRBJ1-1; maybe TRBD1 (6 bases). This CDR3 has 12 residues. The V gene lost 6 bases and the J gene lost 5 bases, with 10 bases spanning the gap. Per the germline V gene, CDR1 is MNHEY and CDR2 is SVGAGI. CDR3 in amino acids: CASSKGGTEAFF. The CDR3 nucleotides read TGTGCCAGCAGCAAGGGGGGAACTGAAGCTTTCTTT.

This chain joins TRBV29-1 and TRBJ2-4; a possible D gene is TRBD1 (6 bases). The CDR3 is made up of 13 amino acids. The V end was cut by 4 bases, the J end by 0 bases, with 7 bases between. Germline V gene lookup returns CDR1 SQVTM and CDR2 ANQGSEA. DNA for the CDR3: TGCAGCGTTGCAGGGGCAGCCAAAAACATTCAGTACTTC. Translated: CSVAGAAKNIQYF.

In its sample, this clone was seen a few times. The V call is TRBV4-1, the J call TRBJ2-7; D call uncertain. V gave up 0 bases and J gave up 1 base, with 7 bases separating them. The CDR3 totals 14 residues. Germline CDR1 is MGHRA and CDR2 is YSYEKL. The CDR3 nucleotides read TGCGCCAGCAGCCAAGATCAGGCTTCCTACGAGCAGTACTTC. This codes for CASSQDQASYEQYF.

This clone turned up a few times. The rearrangement uses TRBV9 and TRBJ2-1, with 7 nucleotides matching TRBD2. This CDR3 region has 24 residues. Germline loops: CDR1 SGDLS, CDR2 YYNGEE. V shed 2 bases and J 0 bases; nucleotides not matched to a gene: 29. CDR3 sequence (DNA): TGTGCCAGCAGCGTTAGCCCCCTTCCTTTAGCGGGTTCGAGCCGGGGTCGCTCCTACAATGAGCAGTTCTTC. This sequence encodes CASSVSPLPLAGSSRGRSYNEQFF.

The chain is built from TRBV10-3 and TRBJ1-2, with a tentative D call TRBD1 (6 bases). This CDR3 comprises 15 residues. The V gene's germline CDR1 is ENHRY and CDR2 SYGVKD. Trimming pared 0 bases from V and 3 bases from J, leaving 11 bases between. Written as DNA, the CDR3 is TGTGCCATCAGTGAGTCGGCAGGGGCGGACTATGGCTACACCTTC. It specifies CAISESAGADYGYTF.

J is TRBJ2-5 and V is TRBV4-1; possibly TRBD1 for D (6 bases). V was trimmed by 6 bases and J by 5 bases, leaving 19 bases between them. The CDR3 has 15 amino acids. Germline lookup yields CDR1 MGHRA and CDR2 YSYEKL. The CDR3 DNA is TGCGCCAGCAGTCCCGACAGGACACTGAAGGAGACCCAGTACTTC. Translated, it gives CASSPDRTLKETQYF.

This clone was observed a few times. The chain uses TRBV27 and TRBJ2-4; D not certain. V lost 4 bases, J lost 0 bases, and 4 bases lay in between. CDR3 length equals 13 residues. In germline, CDR1 is MNHEY, CDR2 SMNVEV (reference sequence). The CDR3 region is CASSSVAKNIQYF. DNA for the CDR3: TGTGCCAGCAGTTCGGTAGCCAAAAACATTCAGTACTTC.

The sample holds a few counts of this clone. The chain couples TRBV29-1 to TRBJ2-4; D is perhaps TRBD2 (6 bases). With 2 bases removed from V and 7 bases from J, the gap between germline ends came to 15 bases. The germline gives CDR1 SQVTM, CDR2 ANQGSEA. This CDR3 spans 14 amino acids. The CDR3 sequence: CSVEPGWGRNIQYF. The CDR3 DNA reads TGCAGCGTTGAACCTGGTTGGGGGAGGAACATTCAGTACTTC.

The chain joins TRBV7-2 to TRBJ2-5; possibly TRBD2 for D (8 bases). The CDR3 has 17 residues. Trimming took off 6 bases at V and 1 base at J, with 21 bases between the two ends. CDR1 is SGHTA and CDR2 is FQGNSA in the germline V gene. CDR3 region: CASRQGTASGFQETQYF. CDR3 DNA sequence: TGTGCCAGCAGACAGGGGACGGCTAGCGGGTTCCAAGAGACCCAGTACTTC. The full variable domain, its missing parts supplied by reference TRBV7-2 and TRBJ2-5, is GAGVSQSPSNKVTEKGKDVELRCDPISGHTALYWYRQSLGQGLEFLIYFQGNSAPDKSGLPSDRFSAERTGGSVSTLTIQRTQQEDSAVYLCASRQGTASGFQETQYFGPGTRLLVL.

The chain recombines TRBV5-1 with TRBJ2-3; TRBD1 or TRBD2 may be the D gene (5 bases each). Germline-derived CDR1 and CDR2 are SGHRS and YFSETQ. Between the trimmed V and J ends, which lost 0 bases and 1 base, there was a span of 18 bases. The CDR3 loop spans 18 amino acids. In DNA form, the CDR3 reads TGCGCCAGCAGCTTGGTCGGGGCTCACCCGCCGGGCACAGATACGCAGTATTTT. It encodes CASSLVGAHPPGTDTQYF.

The chain carries TRBV2 and TRBJ2-3; TRBD2 aligns across 8 bases. Germline values: CDR1 SNHLY, CDR2 FYNNEI. CDR3 size: 15 residues. The trim removed 5 bases at V and 4 bases at J, leaving 8 bases unmatched. DNA of the CDR3: TGTGCCAGCAGTCGAGCGGGGGCCATGTCAGATACGCAGTATTTT. Translated: CASSRAGAMSDTQYF.

The rearrangement joins TRBV5-1 to TRBJ1-6, with D uncertain. CDR3 length: 17 residues. With 0 bases removed from V and 7 bases from J, the gap between germline ends came to 17 bases. Germline loops: CDR1 SGHRS, CDR2 YFSETQ. CDR3 in DNA: TGCGCCAGCAGCTTGGACAGCTTGAGGGTGGGGAATTCACCCCTCCACTTT. Amino acids: CASSLDSLRVGNSPLHF. Full variable domain (missing parts from reference TRBV5-1 and TRBJ1-6): KAGVTQTPRYLIKTRGQQVTLSCSPISGHRSVSWYQQTPGQGLQFLFEYFSETQRNKGNFPGRFSGRQFSNSRSEMNVSTLELGDSALYLCASSLDSLRVGNSPLHFGNGTRLTVT.

The genes are TRBV29-1 and TRBJ1-2; D may be TRBD1 (6 bases). The CDR3 is made up of 14 amino acids. Trimming shortened V by 3 bases and J by 1 base, and 12 bases separated the two germline ends. CDR1 and CDR2 (germline): SQVTM, ANQGSEA. CDR3 amino acids: CSVETTGYNYGYTF. CDR3 DNA sequence: TGCAGCGTTGAGACGACAGGTTATAACTATGGCTACACCTTC. Full variable domain (remainder filled in from reference TRBV29-1 and TRBJ1-2): SAVISQKPSRDICQRGTSLTIQCQVDSQVTMMFWYRQQPGQSLTLIATANQGSEATYESGFVIDKFPISRPNLTFSTLTVSNMSPEDSSIYLCSVETTGYNYGYTFGSGTRLTVV.

The CDR3 DNA reads as TGCAGTGCTCTAAGAGAGACCCAGTACTTC. Translation: CSALRETQYF. The rearrangement uses TRBV20-1 and TRBJ2-5; no clear D gene. The CDR3 is 10 residues long. CDR1 and CDR2 (germline): DFQATT, SNEGSKA (reference sequence). V gave up 5 bases and J gave up 4 bases, with 5 bases separating them.

Only a few counts were recorded for this clone. The same CDR3 can be traced to other DNA sequences in this sample. V gene TRBV7-2 combines with J gene TRBJ2-5, with D uncertain. Germline CDR1 is SGHTA and CDR2 is FQGNSA. Trimming removed 1 base from V and 2 bases from J, with 5 bases in between. This CDR3 has 13 amino acids. The CDR3 DNA is TGTGCCAGCAGCTTAGGCCCACAAGAGACCCAGTACTTC. Residues: CASSLGPQETQYF.

This clone was counted between two and nine times. A junction boundary mismatches the germline segment, possibly from a read error. The V gene is TRBV29-1, the J gene TRBJ1-2; 7 nucleotides match TRBD1. CDR3 length: 14 residues. Germline V lookup: CDR1 SQVTM, CDR2 ANQGSEA. CDR3 in DNA: TGCAGCGTCGAAGGGTGGGACAGACAGAATGGCTACACCTTC. Translating gives CSVEGWDRQNGYTF. Drawing the rest from reference TRBV29-1 and TRBJ1-2, the complete variable domain is SAVISQKPSRDICQRGTSLTIQCQVDSQVTMMFWYRQQPGQSLTLIATANQGSEATYESGFVIDKFPISRPNLTFSTLTVSNMSPEDSSIYLCSVEGWDRQNGYTFGSGTRLTVV.